A selection of T cell receptor beta chains follows, all from one sample in a study of T cell responses to AZD1222 COVID-19 vaccine. Assay used: immunoSEQ multiplex PCR; TCRdb lists only in-frame clones, some missing. The repertoire holds approximately 150,000 clones, roughly 90% seen once, with approximately 5.1% in the top ten. Sequences were derived from peripheral blood, sampled 28 days after the second dose of the MenACWY control vaccine. These receptors all come from an adult who received the MenACWY meningococcal vaccine as a control. CDR3s include the opening cysteine and the closing phenylalanine or tryptophan. A D gene is named only where the DNA matches it firmly. Rows give clone size only sometimes, using once, few, many, or a class for an expanded clone.

cdr3_aa | cdr3_nt | v_call | d_call | j_call | clone_size
CASSLLTGTDTQYF | TGTGCCAGCTCCCTCCTGACAGGCACAGATACGCAGTATTTT | TRBV18 | . | TRBJ2-3 | .
CASSPELAGNNEQFF | TGTGCCAGCAGTCCAGAGCTAGCGGGCAACAATGAGCAGTTCTTC | TRBV9 | TRBD2 | TRBJ2-1 | .
CASVDRDRGFEQYF | TGTGCCAGCGTGGACCGGGACAGGGGGTTCGAGCAGTACTTC | TRBV6-5 | TRBD1 | TRBJ2-7 | .
CASSQANLGGNDQPQHF | TGCGCCAGCAGCCAAGCGAACTTAGGAGGGAACGATCAGCCCCAGCATTTT | TRBV4-1 | . | TRBJ1-5 | .
CASSPDSVSYEQYF | TGTGCCAGCAGCCCCGACAGTGTCTCCTACGAGCAGTACTTC | TRBV5-4 | . | TRBJ2-7 | once
CASSLSQGAGYGYTF | TGTGCCAGCAGCTTAAGCCAGGGGGCTGGCTATGGCTACACCTTC | TRBV13 | TRBD1 | TRBJ1-2 | .
CASSQGEAAYTEAFF | TGCGCCAGCAGCCAAGGTGAGGCGGCTTACACTGAAGCTTTCTTT | TRBV4-1 | . | TRBJ1-1 | .
CASSPFRGSPLHF | TGTGCCAGCAGCCCATTCAGGGGTTCACCCCTCCACTTT | TRBV14 | . | TRBJ1-6 | .
CASSSDRTFYEQYF | TGTGCCAGCAGCTCCGACAGGACCTTCTACGAGCAGTACTTC | TRBV5-5 | . | TRBJ2-7 | few
CASSPDGMNTEAFF | TGTGCCAGCAGCCCGGACGGTATGAACACTGAAGCTTTCTTT | TRBV11-3 | . | TRBJ1-1 | few
CASSLLEGYNEQFF | TGTGCCAGCAGCCTTTTAGAGGGGTACAATGAGCAGTTCTTC | TRBV7-9 | . | TRBJ2-1 | .
CASSVGSGNTIYF | TGCGCCAGCAGCGTGGGCTCTGGAAACACCATATATTTT | TRBV5-1 | . | TRBJ1-3 | .
CATSDPGQGANSPLHF | TGTGCCACCAGTGATCCGGGACAGGGGGCGAATTCACCCCTCCACTTT | TRBV24-1 | TRBD1 | TRBJ1-6 | .
CASSSGGTLNSPLHF | TGTGCCAGCAGTTCGGGGGGAACCCTTAATTCACCCCTCCACTTT | TRBV27 | . | TRBJ1-6 | few
CASSRALERGNEQYF | TGCGCCAGCAGCCGGGCCTTAGAGAGAGGGAACGAGCAGTACTTC | TRBV4-1 | . | TRBJ2-7 | .
CASSLDRDPQPQHF | TGTGCCAGCAGCTTAGACAGGGACCCTCAGCCCCAGCATTTT | TRBV7-9 | . | TRBJ1-5 | many
CASSLRDSEETQYF | TGCGCCAGCAGCTTGAGGGATTCGGAGGAGACCCAGTACTTC | TRBV5-1 | . | TRBJ2-5 | once
CASSGQASTGELFF | TGTGCCAGCAGCGGGCAGGCGAGCACCGGGGAGCTGTTTTTT | TRBV7-3 | . | TRBJ2-2 | .
CASSRPGTTTSYEQYF | TGCGCCAGCAGCCGCCCCGGGACAACGACCTCCTACGAGCAGTACTTC | TRBV4-1 | . | TRBJ2-7 | few
CASSLPSWGGMNTEAFF | TGTGCCAGCAGTTTGCCCTCTTGGGGGGGGATGAACACTGAAGCTTTCTTT | TRBV28 | . | TRBJ1-1 | .
CASSYSGGSYGYTF | TGTGCCAGCAGTTACTCCGGCGGATCCTATGGCTACACCTTC | TRBV6-5 | . | TRBJ1-2 | .
CATSTWGSTDTQYF | TGTGCCACCAGTACCTGGGGGTCAACAGATACGCAGTATTTT | TRBV15 | . | TRBJ2-3 | .
CASSLATFSYNSPLHF | TGTGCCAGCAGCTTAGCTACCTTCTCCTATAATTCACCCCTCCACTTT | TRBV7-6 | . | TRBJ1-6 | .
CAISEQGNNEQFF | TGTGCCATCAGCGAACAGGGTAACAATGAGCAGTTCTTC | TRBV10-3 | . | TRBJ2-1 | .
CASSLSTSVGSYEQYF | TGCGCCAGCAGCTTGAGCACTAGCGTTGGTTCCTACGAGCAGTACTTC | TRBV5-1 | TRBD2 | TRBJ2-7 | few
CASSSRVGDSPLHF | TGTGCCAGCAGCTCTAGGGTCGGAGATTCACCCCTCCACTTT | TRBV5-4 | . | TRBJ1-6 | .
CATSTGGTEKLFF | TGTGCCACCAGCACAGGGGGCACTGAAAAACTGTTTTTT | TRBV24-1 | TRBD1 | TRBJ1-4 | .
CASSMSAGAAEQFF | TGTGCCAGTAGTATGTCCGCGGGAGCGGCTGAGCAGTTCTTC | TRBV19 | TRBD2 | TRBJ2-1 | .
CASSKSGTSGFSYNEQFF | TGTGCCAGCAGCAAATCCGGGACTAGCGGGTTCTCCTACAATGAGCAGTTCTTC | TRBV27 | TRBD2 | TRBJ2-1 | .
CASSFRETVSSYEQYF | TGTGCCAGCAGCTTCCGGGAGACGGTGAGCTCCTACGAGCAGTACTTC | TRBV5-8 | . | TRBJ2-7 | once